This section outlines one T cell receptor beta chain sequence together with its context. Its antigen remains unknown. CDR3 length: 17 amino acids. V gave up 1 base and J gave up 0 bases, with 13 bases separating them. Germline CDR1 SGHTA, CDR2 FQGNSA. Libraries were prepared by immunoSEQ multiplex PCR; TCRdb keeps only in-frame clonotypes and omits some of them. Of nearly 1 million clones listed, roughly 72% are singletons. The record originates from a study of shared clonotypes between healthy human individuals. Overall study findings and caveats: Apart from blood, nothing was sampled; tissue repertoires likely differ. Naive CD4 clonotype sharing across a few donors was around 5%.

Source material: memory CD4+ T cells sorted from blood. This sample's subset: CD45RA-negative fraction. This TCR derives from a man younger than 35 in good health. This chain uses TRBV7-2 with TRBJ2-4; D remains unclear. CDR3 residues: CASSLVKELTAKNIQYF. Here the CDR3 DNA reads TGTGCCAGCAGCTTAGTGAAAGAGCTTACAGCCAAAAACATTCAGTACTTC.